This T cell receptor beta chain comes out of a study of shared clonotypes between healthy human individuals. The CDR3 consists of 16 residues. The V gene's germline CDR1 is SGHDT and CDR2 YYEEEE. V was shortened by 4 bases and J by 0 bases, with 14 bases between the two germline ends. Study findings and constraints: The researchers took only blood, and tissue repertoires probably look different.

Details on this clone: Its antigen remains unknown.

Data came from immunoSEQ multiplex PCR; TCRdb stores just in-frame clones and leaves some out. The sample includes some 500,000 clones, 90% to 96% of them seen just once. The chain has TRBV5-6 and TRBJ2-1; D may be TRBD2 (6 bases). Material for sequencing was naive CD4+ T cells sorted from blood. Subset specified: CD45RA+ positively selected. This receptor was obtained from a woman younger than 45 in good health. The CDR3 sequence: CASSTAGKYSYNEQFF. The CDR3 nucleotides are TGTGCCAGCAGCACGGCGGGGAAGTACTCCTACAATGAGCAGTTCTTC.